This is a list of T cell receptor beta chains from one sample in a study of T cells after yellow fever vaccination. Via MiXCR, TCRdb re-called the 5' RACE reads, giving one row per CDR3 protein. The sample carries a few hundred thousand distinct CDR3 sequences, about a sixth recorded once. The sequencing used PBMCs, collected more than 4 days after the first yellow fever vaccination. These receptor sequences come from a young man who received the YFV17D yellow fever vaccine. The CDR3 runs from the conserved cysteine through the conserved F or W. Fields, in order: CDR3 protein, CDR3 DNA, D gene, V gene, clone size, CDR3 length, J gene. D genes are given only for firm matches. Rows give clone size only sometimes, using once, few, many, or a class for an expanded clone.

CDR3 protein: CASSYFIGNTEAFF; CDR3 DNA: TGTGCCAGCAGTTACTTCATAGGGAACACTGAAGCTTTCTTT; D gene: .; V gene: TRBV6-2/TRBV6-3; clone size: .; CDR3 length: 14; J gene: TRBJ1-1
CDR3 protein: CASSLGGHEAYEQYF; CDR3 DNA: TGTGCCAGCAGCTTGGGGGGTCACGAAGCCTACGAGCAGTACTTC; D gene: .; V gene: TRBV5-5; clone size: few; CDR3 length: 15; J gene: TRBJ2-7
CDR3 protein: CASRGTVSSYEQYF; CDR3 DNA: TGTGCCAGCAGAGGGACGGTGAGCTCCTACGAGCAGTACTTC; D gene: .; V gene: TRBV6-1; clone size: .; CDR3 length: 14; J gene: TRBJ2-7
CDR3 protein: CASGLSRGKLFF; CDR3 DNA: TGTGCCAGCGGCTTATCGAGGGGAAAACTGTTTTTT; D gene: .; V gene: TRBV7-2; clone size: .; CDR3 length: 12; J gene: TRBJ1-4
CDR3 protein: CASSLGLGEAFF; CDR3 DNA: TGTGCCAGCAGCTTAGGGCTGGGAGAAGCTTTCTTT; D gene: .; V gene: TRBV11-2; clone size: few; CDR3 length: 12; J gene: TRBJ1-1
CDR3 protein: CATASTGYPYNEQFF; CDR3 DNA: TGTGCCACCGCCTCAACCGGGTACCCCTACAATGAGCAGTTCTTC; D gene: .; V gene: TRBV24-1; clone size: .; CDR3 length: 15; J gene: TRBJ2-1
CDR3 protein: CASSPQGGQGGWETQYF; CDR3 DNA: TGTGCCAGCAGCCCCCAGGGAGGGCAGGGGGGGTGGGAGACCCAGTACTTC; D gene: .; V gene: TRBV9; clone size: .; CDR3 length: 17; J gene: TRBJ2-5
CDR3 protein: CASSLARGDEQFF; CDR3 DNA: TGTGCCAGCAGCTTAGCCAGGGGGGATGAGCAGTTCTTC; D gene: .; V gene: TRBV7-8; clone size: many; CDR3 length: 13; J gene: TRBJ2-1
CDR3 protein: CSVEEQGAQKLFF; CDR3 DNA: TGCAGCGTTGAAGAACAGGGGGCACAAAAACTGTTTTTT; D gene: TRBD1; V gene: TRBV29-1; clone size: few; CDR3 length: 13; J gene: TRBJ1-4
CDR3 protein: CSVEGLLGDRGGEQYF; CDR3 DNA: TGCAGCGTTGAAGGACTTTTAGGGGACAGGGGTGGCGAGCAGTACTTC; D gene: TRBD1; V gene: TRBV29-1; clone size: few; CDR3 length: 16; J gene: TRBJ2-7
CDR3 protein: CASSPSGLTQETQYF; CDR3 DNA: TGTGCCAGCAGCCCCTCGGGACTAACTCAAGAGACCCAGTACTTC; D gene: TRBD2; V gene: TRBV12-3/TRBV12-4; clone size: .; CDR3 length: 15; J gene: TRBJ2-5
CDR3 protein: CASSLNGQVPATDTQYF; CDR3 DNA: TGCGCCAGCAGCTTGAATGGACAAGTACCAGCCACAGATACGCAGTATTTT; D gene: .; V gene: TRBV5-1; clone size: few; CDR3 length: 17; J gene: TRBJ2-3
CDR3 protein: CASSLAAGEATGELFF; CDR3 DNA: TGCGCCAGCAGCTTGGCGGCAGGGGAAGCCACCGGGGAGCTGTTTTTT; D gene: .; V gene: TRBV5-1; clone size: .; CDR3 length: 16; J gene: TRBJ2-2
CDR3 protein: CASSPNGGVETQYF; CDR3 DNA: TGCGCCAGCAGCCCCAATGGGGGGGTAGAGACCCAGTACTTC; D gene: TRBD2; V gene: TRBV5-1; clone size: few; CDR3 length: 14; J gene: TRBJ2-5
CDR3 protein: CASSPGTSQNIQYF; CDR3 DNA: TGTGCCAGCAGCCCGGGTACTAGCCAAAACATTCAGTACTTC; D gene: .; V gene: TRBV7-2; clone size: few; CDR3 length: 14; J gene: TRBJ2-4
CDR3 protein: CASSGRYYNSPLHF; CDR3 DNA: TGTGCCAGCAGTGGCAGATACTATAATTCACCCCTCCACTTT; D gene: .; V gene: TRBV2; clone size: few; CDR3 length: 14; J gene: TRBJ1-6
CDR3 protein: CASSFGADGSYNEQFF; CDR3 DNA: TGTGCCAGCAGCTTCGGGGCGGATGGCTCCTACAATGAGCAGTTCTTC; D gene: .; V gene: TRBV7-3; clone size: .; CDR3 length: 16; J gene: TRBJ2-1
CDR3 protein: CASGRTAKNTEAFF; CDR3 DNA: TGCGCCAGCGGGCGGACAGCAAAGAACACTGAAGCTTTCTTT; D gene: .; V gene: TRBV4-3; clone size: few; CDR3 length: 14; J gene: TRBJ1-1
CDR3 protein: CASSPRQARTEAFF; CDR3 DNA: TGTGCCAGCAGCCCTCGACAGGCGAGGACTGAAGCTTTCTTT; D gene: .; V gene: TRBV5-4; clone size: .; CDR3 length: 14; J gene: TRBJ1-1
CDR3 protein: CSVGQGAPVTEAFF; CDR3 DNA: TGCAGCGTTGGACAGGGGGCGCCGGTCACTGAAGCTTTCTTT; D gene: TRBD1; V gene: TRBV29-1; clone size: .; CDR3 length: 14; J gene: TRBJ1-1
CDR3 protein: CASSPGQVYEQYF; CDR3 DNA: TGTGCCAGCAGCCCGGGGCAGGTCTACGAGCAGTACTTC; D gene: .; V gene: TRBV7-9; clone size: many; CDR3 length: 13; J gene: TRBJ2-7
CDR3 protein: CASSRLTGTYNEQFF; CDR3 DNA: TGTGCCAGCAGCCGACTGACAGGGACTTACAATGAGCAGTTCTTC; D gene: .; V gene: TRBV4-2; clone size: few; CDR3 length: 15; J gene: TRBJ2-1
CDR3 protein: CASSPTHARPAFF; CDR3 DNA: TGTGCCAGCAGCCCAACCCATGCTCGGCCGGCTTTCTTT; D gene: .; V gene: TRBV4-2; clone size: many; CDR3 length: 13; J gene: TRBJ1-1
CDR3 protein: CAISLAVRQPQHF; CDR3 DNA: TGTGCCATCAGCCTTGCGGTGCGGCAGCCCCAGCATTTT; D gene: .; V gene: TRBV5-5; clone size: .; CDR3 length: 13; J gene: TRBJ1-5
CDR3 protein: CASSPSSGGPSYNEQFF; CDR3 DNA: TGTGCCAGCAGTCCATCTAGCGGGGGGCCCTCCTACAATGAGCAGTTCTTC; D gene: TRBD2; V gene: TRBV27; clone size: .; CDR3 length: 17; J gene: TRBJ2-1
CDR3 protein: CASSLAEGGYTF; CDR3 DNA: TGTGCCAGCAGCTTGGCCGAGGGGGGCTACACCTTC; D gene: .; V gene: TRBV5-6; clone size: many; CDR3 length: 12; J gene: TRBJ1-2
CDR3 protein: CSARSRLRYEQYF; CDR3 DNA: TGCAGTGCTAGGTCTCGCCTCCGTTACGAGCAGTACTTC; D gene: .; V gene: TRBV20-1; clone size: .; CDR3 length: 13; J gene: TRBJ2-7
CDR3 protein: CASSQGDGGADTQYF; CDR3 DNA: TGTGCCAGCAGCCAAGGGGACGGGGGGGCAGATACGCAGTATTTT; D gene: TRBD2; V gene: TRBV4-2; clone size: .; CDR3 length: 15; J gene: TRBJ2-3